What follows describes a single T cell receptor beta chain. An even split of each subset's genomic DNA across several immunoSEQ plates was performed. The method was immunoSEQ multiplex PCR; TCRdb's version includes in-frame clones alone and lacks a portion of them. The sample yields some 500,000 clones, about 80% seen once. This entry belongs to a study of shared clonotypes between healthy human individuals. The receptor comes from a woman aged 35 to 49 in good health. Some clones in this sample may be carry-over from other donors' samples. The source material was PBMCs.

The CDR3: CASSLFGSDTQYF. CDR3 bases: TGTGCCAGCAGCTTATTCGGTTCGGATACGCAGTATTTT. The J gene is TRBJ2-3, the V gene TRBV7-2; no clear D. Germline V gene lookup returns CDR1 SGHTA and CDR2 FQGNSA. V was shortened by 2 bases and J by 6 bases, with 9 bases between the two germline ends. This CDR3 spans 13 amino acids.